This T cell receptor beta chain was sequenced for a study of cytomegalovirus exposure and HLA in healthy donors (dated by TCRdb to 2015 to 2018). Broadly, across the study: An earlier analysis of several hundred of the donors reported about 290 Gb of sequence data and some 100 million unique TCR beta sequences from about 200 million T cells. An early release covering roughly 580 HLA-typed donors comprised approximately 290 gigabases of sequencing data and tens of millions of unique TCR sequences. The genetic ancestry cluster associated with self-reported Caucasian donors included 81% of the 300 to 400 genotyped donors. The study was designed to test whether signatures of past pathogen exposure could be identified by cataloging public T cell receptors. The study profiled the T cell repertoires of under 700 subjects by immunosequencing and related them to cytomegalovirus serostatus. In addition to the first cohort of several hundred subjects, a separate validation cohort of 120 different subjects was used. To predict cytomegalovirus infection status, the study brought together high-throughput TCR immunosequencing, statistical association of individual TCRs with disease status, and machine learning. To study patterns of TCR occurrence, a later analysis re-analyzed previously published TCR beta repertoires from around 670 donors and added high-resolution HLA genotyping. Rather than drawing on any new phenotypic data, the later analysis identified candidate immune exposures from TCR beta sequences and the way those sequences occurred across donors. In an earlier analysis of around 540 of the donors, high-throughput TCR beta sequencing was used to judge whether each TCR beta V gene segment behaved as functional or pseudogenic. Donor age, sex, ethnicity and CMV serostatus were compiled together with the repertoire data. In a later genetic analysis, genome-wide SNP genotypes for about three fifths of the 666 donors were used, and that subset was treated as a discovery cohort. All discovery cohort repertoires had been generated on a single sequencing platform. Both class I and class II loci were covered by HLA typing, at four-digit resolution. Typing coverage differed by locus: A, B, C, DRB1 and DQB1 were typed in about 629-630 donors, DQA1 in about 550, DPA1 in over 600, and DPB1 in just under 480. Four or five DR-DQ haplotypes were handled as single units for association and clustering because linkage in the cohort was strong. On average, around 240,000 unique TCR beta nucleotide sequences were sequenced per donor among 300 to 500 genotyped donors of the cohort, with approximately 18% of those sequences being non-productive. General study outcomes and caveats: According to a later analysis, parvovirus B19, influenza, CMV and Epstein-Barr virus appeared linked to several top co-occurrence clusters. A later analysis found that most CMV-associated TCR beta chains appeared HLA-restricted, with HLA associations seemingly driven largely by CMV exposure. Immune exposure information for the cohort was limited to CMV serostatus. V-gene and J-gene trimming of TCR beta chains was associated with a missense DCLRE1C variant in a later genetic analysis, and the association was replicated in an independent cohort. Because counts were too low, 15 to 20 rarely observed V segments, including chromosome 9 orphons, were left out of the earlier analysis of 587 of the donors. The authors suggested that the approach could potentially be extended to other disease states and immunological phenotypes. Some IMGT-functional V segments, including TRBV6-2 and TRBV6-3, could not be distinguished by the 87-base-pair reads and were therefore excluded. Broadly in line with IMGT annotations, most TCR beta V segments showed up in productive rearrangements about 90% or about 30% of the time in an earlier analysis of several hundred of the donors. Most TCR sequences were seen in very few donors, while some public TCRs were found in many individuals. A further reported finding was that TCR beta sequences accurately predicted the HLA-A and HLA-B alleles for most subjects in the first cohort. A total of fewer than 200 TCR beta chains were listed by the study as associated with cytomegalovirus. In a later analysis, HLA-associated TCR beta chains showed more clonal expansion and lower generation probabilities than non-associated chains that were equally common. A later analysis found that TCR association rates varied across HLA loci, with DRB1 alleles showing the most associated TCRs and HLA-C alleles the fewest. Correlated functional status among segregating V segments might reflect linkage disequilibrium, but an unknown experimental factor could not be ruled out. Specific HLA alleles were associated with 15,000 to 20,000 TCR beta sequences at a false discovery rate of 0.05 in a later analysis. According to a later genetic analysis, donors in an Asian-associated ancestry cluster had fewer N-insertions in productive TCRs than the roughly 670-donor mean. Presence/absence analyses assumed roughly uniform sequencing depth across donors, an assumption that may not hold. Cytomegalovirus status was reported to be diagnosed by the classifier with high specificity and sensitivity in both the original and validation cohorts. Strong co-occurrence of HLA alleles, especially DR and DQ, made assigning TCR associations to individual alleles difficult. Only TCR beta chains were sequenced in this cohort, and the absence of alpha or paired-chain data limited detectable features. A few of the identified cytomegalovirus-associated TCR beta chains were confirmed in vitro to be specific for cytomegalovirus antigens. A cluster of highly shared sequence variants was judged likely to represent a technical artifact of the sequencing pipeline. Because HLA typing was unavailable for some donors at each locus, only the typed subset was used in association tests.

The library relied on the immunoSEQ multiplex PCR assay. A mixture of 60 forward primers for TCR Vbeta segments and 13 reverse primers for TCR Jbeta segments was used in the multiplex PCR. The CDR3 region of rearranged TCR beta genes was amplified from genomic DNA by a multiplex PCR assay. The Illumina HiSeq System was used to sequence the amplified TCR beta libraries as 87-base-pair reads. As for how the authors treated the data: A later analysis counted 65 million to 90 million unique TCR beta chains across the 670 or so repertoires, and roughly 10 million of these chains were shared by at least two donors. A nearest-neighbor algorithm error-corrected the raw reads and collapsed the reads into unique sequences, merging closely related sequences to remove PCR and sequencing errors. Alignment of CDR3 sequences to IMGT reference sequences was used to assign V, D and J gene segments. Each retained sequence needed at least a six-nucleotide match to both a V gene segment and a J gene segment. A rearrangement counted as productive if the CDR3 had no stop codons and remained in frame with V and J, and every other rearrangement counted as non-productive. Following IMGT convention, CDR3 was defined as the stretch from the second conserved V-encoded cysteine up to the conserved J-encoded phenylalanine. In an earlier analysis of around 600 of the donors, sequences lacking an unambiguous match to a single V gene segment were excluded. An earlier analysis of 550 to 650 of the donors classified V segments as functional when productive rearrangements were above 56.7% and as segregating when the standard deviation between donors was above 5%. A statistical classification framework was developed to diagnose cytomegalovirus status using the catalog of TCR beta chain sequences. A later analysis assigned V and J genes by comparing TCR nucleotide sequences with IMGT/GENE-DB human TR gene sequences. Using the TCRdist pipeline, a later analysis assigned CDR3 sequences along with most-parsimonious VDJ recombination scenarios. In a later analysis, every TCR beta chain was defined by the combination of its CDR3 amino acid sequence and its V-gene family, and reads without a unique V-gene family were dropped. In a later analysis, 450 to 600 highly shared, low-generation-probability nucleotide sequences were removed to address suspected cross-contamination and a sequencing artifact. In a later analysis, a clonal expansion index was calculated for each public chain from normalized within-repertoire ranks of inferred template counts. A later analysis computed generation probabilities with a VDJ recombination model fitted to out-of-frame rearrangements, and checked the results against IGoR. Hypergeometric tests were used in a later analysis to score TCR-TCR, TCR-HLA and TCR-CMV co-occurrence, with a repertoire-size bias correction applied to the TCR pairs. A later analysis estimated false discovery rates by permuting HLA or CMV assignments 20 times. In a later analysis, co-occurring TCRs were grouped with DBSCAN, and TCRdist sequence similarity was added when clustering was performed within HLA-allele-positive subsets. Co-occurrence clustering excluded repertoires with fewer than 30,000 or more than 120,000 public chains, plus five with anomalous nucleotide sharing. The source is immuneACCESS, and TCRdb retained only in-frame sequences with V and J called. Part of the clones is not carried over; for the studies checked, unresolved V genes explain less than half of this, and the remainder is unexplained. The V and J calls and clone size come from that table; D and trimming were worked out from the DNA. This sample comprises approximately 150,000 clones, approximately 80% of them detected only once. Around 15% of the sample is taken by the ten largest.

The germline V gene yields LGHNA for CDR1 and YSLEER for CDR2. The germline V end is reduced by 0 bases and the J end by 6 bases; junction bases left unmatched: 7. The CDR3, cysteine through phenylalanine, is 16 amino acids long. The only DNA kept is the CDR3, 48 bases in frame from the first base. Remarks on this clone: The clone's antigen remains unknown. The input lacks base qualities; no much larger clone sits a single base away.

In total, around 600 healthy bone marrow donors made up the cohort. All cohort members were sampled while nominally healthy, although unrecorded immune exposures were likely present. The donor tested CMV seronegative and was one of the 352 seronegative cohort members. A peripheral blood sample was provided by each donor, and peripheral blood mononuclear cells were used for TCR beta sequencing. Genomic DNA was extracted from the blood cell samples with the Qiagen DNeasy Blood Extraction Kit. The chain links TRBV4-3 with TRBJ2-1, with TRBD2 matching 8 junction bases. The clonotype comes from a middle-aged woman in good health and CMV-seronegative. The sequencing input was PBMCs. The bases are TGCGCCAGCAGCCAAGATCTGCGGGGGGATATCAATGAGCAGTTCTTC. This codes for CASSQDLRGDINEQFF.